These T cell receptor beta chains were read from a single sample in a study of blood T cell repertoires in COVID-19. Measured with immunoSEQ multiplex PCR; TCRdb has only the in-frame clones, and not every one. The table lists 100,000 to 150,000 clones, approximately 80% of them singletons. Sequences were obtained from peripheral blood. These receptors all stem from a woman in her 50s with acute or convalescent COVID-19. Both conserved end residues are part of each CDR3. The D gene is left open where the match is weak. The size entry is marked missing in some rows and otherwise reads once, few, many or a size class.

d_call,cdr3_length,v_call,clone_size,j_call,cdr3_aa,cdr3_nt
NA,13,TRBV6-4,NA,TRBJ2-1,CASSRDFYNEQFF,TGTGCCAGCAGTCGGGATTTTTACAATGAGCAGTTCTTC
TRBD1,15,TRBV5-4,NA,TRBJ2-2,CASSPGQVNTGELFF,TGTGCCAGCAGCCCGGGACAGGTGAACACCGGGGAGCTGTTTTTT
NA,13,TRBV7-2,NA,TRBJ2-7,CASSRDSNYEQYF,TGTGCCAGCAGCAGGGACTCTAACTACGAGCAGTACTTC
TRBD1,14,TRBV7-8,NA,TRBJ1-2,CASSLDRGPYGYTF,TGTGCCAGCAGCTTAGATAGGGGGCCGTATGGCTACACCTTC
TRBD2,15,TRBV19,NA,TRBJ2-1,CASSQTSGRSNEQFF,TGTGCCAGTAGTCAGACTAGCGGGAGGTCCAATGAGCAGTTCTTC
NA,14,TRBV29-1,NA,TRBJ1-2,CSVEGGHQYYGYTF,TGCAGCGTTGAAGGCGGACATCAGTACTATGGCTACACCTTC
TRBD2,14,TRBV5-6,once,TRBJ2-5,CASSFGLDSETQYF,TGTGCCAGCAGCTTTGGACTAGACTCAGAGACCCAGTACTTC
TRBD2,15,TRBV10-3,NA,TRBJ2-1,CAISESLAGNNEQFF,TGTGCCATCAGTGAGTCCCTAGCGGGGAACAATGAGCAGTTCTTC
TRBD2,14,TRBV7-2,NA,TRBJ2-3,CASSLLAVADTQYF,TGTGCCAGCAGCTTACTAGCGGTGGCAGATACGCAGTATTTT
NA,14,TRBV4-2,NA,TRBJ1-1,CASSRGQTNAEAFF,TGTGCCAGCAGCCGAGGGCAGACGAACGCTGAAGCTTTCTTT
TRBD1,14,TRBV2,NA,TRBJ1-3,CASSSTGVGNTIYF,TGTGCCAGCAGCTCGACAGGGGTGGGAAACACCATATATTTT
NA,16,TRBV3-1/TRBV3-2,NA,TRBJ1-2,CASSLWTVRANYGYTF,TGTGCCAGCAGCCTCTGGACAGTACGAGCTAACTATGGCTACACCTTC
TRBD1,15,TRBV6-5,NA,TRBJ2-5,CASRDHRGTGETQYF,TGTGCCAGCAGAGATCACCGTGGGACAGGAGAGACCCAGTACTTC
NA,14,TRBV7-2,NA,TRBJ1-5,CASSRHPTNQPQHF,TGTGCCAGCAGTCGACACCCAACGAATCAGCCCCAGCATTTT
NA,16,TRBV9,NA,TRBJ2-1,CASSVVLAPSYNEQFF,TGTGCCAGCAGCGTAGTGCTAGCGCCCTCCTACAATGAGCAGTTCTTC
NA,15,TRBV6-6,NA,TRBJ1-2,CASIQAGEANYGYTF,TGTGCCAGCATACAGGCGGGGGAAGCAAACTATGGCTACACCTTC
NA,14,TRBV7-9,NA,TRBJ1-1,CASSFAGMNTEAFF,TGTGCCAGCAGCTTCGCGGGGATGAACACTGAAGCTTTCTTT
TRBD2,16,TRBV2,NA,TRBJ2-1,CASRAGPYLAVGEQFF,TGTGCCAGCAGGGCTGGCCCCTACCTAGCGGTAGGGGAGCAGTTCTTC
NA,13,TRBV9,NA,TRBJ1-1,CASSVDRDTEAFF,TGTGCCAGCAGCGTAGACAGGGACACTGAAGCTTTCTTT
TRBD2,15,TRBV18,NA,TRBJ2-7,CASSPAGGTGGPSYF,TGTGCCAGCTCACCAGCGGGGGGGACGGGAGGGCCCTCGTACTTC
NA,15,TRBV6-1,NA,TRBJ1-5,CASSDLWEGNQPQHF,TGTGCCAGCAGTGATCTATGGGAGGGCAATCAGCCCCAGCATTTT
NA,13,TRBV24-1,NA,TRBJ1-2,CATRAPSGGGYTF,TGTGCCACAAGGGCCCCGAGCGGCGGTGGCTACACCTTC
TRBD2,16,TRBV24-1,few,TRBJ2-1,CATSDFGGRATDEQFF,TGTGCCACCAGTGATTTTGGAGGGAGGGCCACCGATGAGCAGTTCTTC
NA,15,TRBV19,NA,TRBJ2-7,CASSKSEGNTYEQYF,TGTGCCAGTAGTAAATCGGAGGGCAACACCTACGAGCAGTACTTC
TRBD2,19,TRBV7-3,NA,TRBJ2-1,CASSPAGLAGGSSYNEQFF,TGTGCCAGCAGCCCGGCCGGACTAGCGGGAGGTAGCTCCTACAATGAGCAGTTCTTC
NA,16,TRBV10-1,once,TRBJ1-3,CASSDYRLSSGNTIYF,TGCGCCAGCAGTGACTACAGGTTGAGCTCTGGAAACACCATATATTTT